This TCR beta chain emerged from a study of blood T cell repertoires in COVID-19 (dated by TCRdb to between 2020 and 2021). Notes on the research overall: Samples covering the acute and convalescent phases of COVID-19 were provided by collaborators in the United States, Italy and Spain. The prospective study material was composed of cDNA or gDNA derived from T cells, B-cell-depleted T cells, or PBMCs. The dataset comprised deeply sampled blood TCRbeta repertoires from subjects exposed to, actively infected with, or recovered from COVID-19. The repertoires were released in a freely available public database intended as a resource for research on the immune response to SARS-CoV-2. The samples were drawn from two sources: the first 160 participants of the ongoing ImmuneRACE study, and 950 to 1,500 subjects contributed by 6 global collaborators. Sample metadata almost always included a de-identified subject ID, COVID-19 status, age in years and sex. HLA class I and class II types, where available, came from metadata supplied by the sample provider rather than from assay-based typing.

TCRbeta CDR3 regions were amplified from genomic DNA by means of the immunoSEQ Assay, a bias-controlled multiplex PCR. For the original study's pipeline: The number of nucleated cells in each sample was estimated from the amplification of reference gene primers within the assay. Sequence reads were collapsed and filtered to measure the absolute abundance of every unique TCRbeta CDR3 rearrangement. For each sample, productive Simpson clonality was calculated as the square root of Simpson's diversity index over productive rearrangements. What TCRdb holds here is the immuneACCESS table cut down to in-frame rearrangements. Part of the clones is not present; checked against another copy, under half of the missing clones reflect an unresolved V gene, and the others are unexplained. D and trimming were read from the DNA, whereas the V and J calls and clone size are those reported in that table. This sample comprises roughly 250,000 clones, 75% to 95% of them detected only once. The biggest ten clones account for under 2.5% of the sample.

Enrolling through a virtual design, the prospective study's participants ranged in age from roughly 18 to 89 years and lived across 20 to 25 United States geographic areas. In the prospective study, cohorts were assigned on the basis of participant-reported clinical history obtained from a screening survey and a study questionnaire. Recovered participants in ImmuneRACE Cohort 3 were defined by two consecutive negative NP/OP PCR tests, clearance by a healthcare professional, or resolution of symptoms. Each participant in the prospective study had whole blood, serum and a nasopharyngeal or oropharyngeal swab collected by mobile phlebotomists. Additional blood draws and questionnaires over an approximately two-month period could optionally be provided by prospective study participants. Blood samples from the prospective study were shipped frozen or at room temperature prior to DNA extraction. Of note for this clone: Its cognate antigen has yet to be identified. It has no much larger one-base neighbor in the sample; base qualities were not kept.

The paper's findings and limits, for the study overall: The quantity of clinical and demographic metadata differed by source and by participant and was supplied without curation.

The germline V gene (reference sequence) sets CDR1 to SEHNR and CDR2 to FQNEAQ. The CDR3 goes from the cysteine to the phenylalanine over 14 residues. Here the CDR3 DNA is all that survives: 42 bases in frame from base 1. The junction shows trimming of 2 bases on V and 4 bases on J, plus 10 bases between the germline ends. The sample was PBMCs or T cells enriched from blood (not recorded which). The chain links TRBV7-9 with TRBJ2-3; a weak D assignment points to TRBD1 (5 bases agree). This clonotype was sampled from a woman aged 18-35 years who had recovered from COVID-19. The CDR3 sequence is CASSLYKGADTQYF. DNA sequence: TGTGCCAGCAGCTTATATAAAGGGGCAGATACGCAGTATTTT.